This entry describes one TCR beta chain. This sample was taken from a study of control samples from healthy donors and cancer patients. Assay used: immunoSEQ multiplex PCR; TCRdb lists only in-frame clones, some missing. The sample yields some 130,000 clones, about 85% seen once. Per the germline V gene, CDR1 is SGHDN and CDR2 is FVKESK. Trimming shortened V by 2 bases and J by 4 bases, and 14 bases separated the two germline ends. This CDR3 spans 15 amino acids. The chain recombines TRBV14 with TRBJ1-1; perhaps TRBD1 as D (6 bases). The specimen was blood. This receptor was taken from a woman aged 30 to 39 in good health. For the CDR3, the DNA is TGTGCCAGCAGCCAATCCGAGGGGACAATCACTGAAGCTTTCTTT. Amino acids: CASSQSEGTITEAFF.